The T cell receptor beta chain under discussion was sequenced for a study of shared clonotypes between healthy human individuals. The CDR3 has 15 residues. Germline values: CDR1 LNHDA, CDR2 SQIVND (reference sequence). The germline V and J ends were trimmed by 4 bases and 6 bases, with 15 bases remaining between them. The study, taken as a whole, reports: The generation probabilities recorded for non-shared clonotypes fell below those of clonotypes shared by all four donors. Compared with memory subsets, naive subsets generally had larger estimated richness. Even with large depth, rarefaction showed that sorted-subset sequencing was incomplete.

A note on this clone: Its cognate antigen is unknown.

Here immunoSEQ multiplex PCR was the method, and the copy in TCRdb shows in-frame clones only, minus some. There are about 1.5 million clones in the sample; 98% occur only once, and roughly 0.4% lies in the top ten. This chain connects TRBV19 to TRBJ2-2, with D unresolved. The sample was naive CD4+ T cells sorted from blood. Noted subset: CD45RA+ positively selected. This receptor was obtained from a man aged 25-40 years in good health. The CDR3, as DNA: TGTGCCAGTAGTACGCGCCCTAGTGGGTCCGGGGAGCTGTTTTTT. This encodes CASSTRPSGSGELFF.